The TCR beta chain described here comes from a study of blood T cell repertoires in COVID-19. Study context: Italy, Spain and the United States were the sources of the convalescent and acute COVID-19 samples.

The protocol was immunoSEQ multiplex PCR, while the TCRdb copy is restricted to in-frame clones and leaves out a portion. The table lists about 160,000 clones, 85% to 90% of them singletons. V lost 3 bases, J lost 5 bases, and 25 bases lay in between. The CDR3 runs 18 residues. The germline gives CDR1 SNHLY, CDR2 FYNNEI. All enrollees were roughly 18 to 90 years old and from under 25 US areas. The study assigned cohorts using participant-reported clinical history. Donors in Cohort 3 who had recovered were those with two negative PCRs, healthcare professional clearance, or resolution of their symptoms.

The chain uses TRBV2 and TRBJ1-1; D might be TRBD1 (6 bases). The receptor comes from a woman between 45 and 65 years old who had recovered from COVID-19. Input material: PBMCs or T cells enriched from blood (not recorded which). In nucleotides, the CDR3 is TGTGCCAGCAGTGACCCAGACAGGTTCAGACAAGGGGGTACTGAAGCTTTCTTT. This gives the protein CASSDPDRFRQGGTEAFF.